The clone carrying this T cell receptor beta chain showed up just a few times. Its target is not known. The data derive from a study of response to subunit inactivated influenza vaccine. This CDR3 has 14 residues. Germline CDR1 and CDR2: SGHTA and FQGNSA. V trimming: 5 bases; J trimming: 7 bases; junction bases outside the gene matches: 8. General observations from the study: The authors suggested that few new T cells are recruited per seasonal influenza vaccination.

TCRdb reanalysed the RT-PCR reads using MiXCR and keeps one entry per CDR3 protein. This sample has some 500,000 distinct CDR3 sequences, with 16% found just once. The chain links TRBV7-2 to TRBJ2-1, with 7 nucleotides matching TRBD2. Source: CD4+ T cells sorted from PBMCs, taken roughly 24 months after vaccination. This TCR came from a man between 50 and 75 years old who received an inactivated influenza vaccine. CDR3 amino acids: CASSRQGRGNEQFF. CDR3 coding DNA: TGTGCCAGCAGCCGTCAAGGGAGGGGTAATGAGCAGTTCTTC.